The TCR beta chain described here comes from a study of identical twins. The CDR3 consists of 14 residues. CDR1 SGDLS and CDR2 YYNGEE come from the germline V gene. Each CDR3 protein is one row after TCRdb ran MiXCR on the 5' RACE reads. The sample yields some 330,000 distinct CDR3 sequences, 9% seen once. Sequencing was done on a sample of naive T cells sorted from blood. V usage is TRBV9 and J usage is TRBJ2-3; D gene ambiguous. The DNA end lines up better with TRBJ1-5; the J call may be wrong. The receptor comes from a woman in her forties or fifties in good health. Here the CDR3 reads CASSVESSFGTQHF. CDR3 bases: TGTGCCAGCAGCGTAGAAAGCTCCTTTGGTACGCAGCATTTT.